A single T cell receptor (beta chain) is shown here with its context. These data come from a study of blood T cell repertoires in COVID-19. Study context: Nucleic acid was either cDNA or gDNA, and it came from T cells, B-cell-depleted T cells, or PBMCs.

After removal of 3 bases from V and 6 bases from J, the junction contained 1 base not matched to a gene. The CDR3 spans 12 residues. Germline V gives CDR1 SGHTA, CDR2 FQGTGA. Generated by immunoSEQ multiplex PCR, the TCRdb table keeps only in-frame clones and is missing some. Counted here are hundreds of thousands of clones, about 90% occurring once; the ten biggest clones make up around 2.1%. V gene TRBV7-3 combines with J gene TRBJ1-2; TRBD1 agrees at 7 bases. Specimen: peripheral blood. The receptor's source is a woman aged 30 to 39 who had recovered from COVID-19. The CDR3 sequence is CASSFGTDGYTF. The DNA of the CDR3 is TGTGCCAGCAGCTTCGGGACAGATGGCTACACCTTC.